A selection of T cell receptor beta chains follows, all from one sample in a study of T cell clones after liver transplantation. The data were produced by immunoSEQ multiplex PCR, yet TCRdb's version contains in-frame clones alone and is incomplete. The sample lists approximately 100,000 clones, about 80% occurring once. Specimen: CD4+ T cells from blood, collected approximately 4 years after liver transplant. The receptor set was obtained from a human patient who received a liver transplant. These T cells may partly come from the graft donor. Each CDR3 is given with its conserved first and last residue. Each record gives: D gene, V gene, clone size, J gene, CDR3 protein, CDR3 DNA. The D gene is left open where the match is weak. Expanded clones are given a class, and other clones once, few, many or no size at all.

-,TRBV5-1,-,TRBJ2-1,CASSPQVTSTYNEQFF,TGCGCCAGCAGCCCCCAAGTGACGAGCACCTACAATGAGCAGTTCTTC
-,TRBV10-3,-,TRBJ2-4,CAISPQGGAKNIQYF,TGTGCCATCAGCCCCCAGGGGGGAGCCAAAAACATTCAGTACTTC
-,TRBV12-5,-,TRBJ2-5,CASGRDGQETQYF,TGTGCTAGTGGACGGGACGGCCAAGAGACCCAGTACTTC
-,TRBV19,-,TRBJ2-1,CASSKSSYNEQFF,TGTGCCAGTTCTAAAAGCTCCTACAATGAGCAGTTCTTC
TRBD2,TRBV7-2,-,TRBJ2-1,CASSRPGLPLSEQFF,TGTGCCAGCAGCCGTCCGGGACTACCCCTATCCGAGCAGTTCTTC
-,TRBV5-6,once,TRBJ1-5,CASSVTQGRSNQPQHF,TGTGCCAGCAGCGTAACTCAGGGGCGAAGCAATCAGCCCCAGCATTTT
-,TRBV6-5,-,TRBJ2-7,CASSYSSRPRPNEQYF,TGTGCCAGCAGTTACTCGAGTAGGCCCCGGCCTAACGAGCAGTACTTC
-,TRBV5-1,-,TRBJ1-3,CASSLDLSGNTIYF,TGCGCCAGCAGCTTGGACCTCTCTGGAAACACCATATATTTT
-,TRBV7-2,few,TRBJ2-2,CASSLRATHTGELFF,TGTGCCAGCAGCTTACGGGCCACACACACCGGGGAGCTGTTTTTT
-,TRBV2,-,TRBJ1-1,CASSEGTASLWTEAFF,TGTGCCAGCAGTGAAGGGACTGCGAGCCTGTGGACTGAAGCTTTCTTT
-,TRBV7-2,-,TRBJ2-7,CASSLAGGRSYEQYF,TGTGCCAGCAGCTTAGCTGGGGGCCGCTCCTACGAGCAGTACTTC
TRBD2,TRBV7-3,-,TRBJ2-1,CASSLLSSGRGEQFF,TGTGCCAGCAGCTTATTGTCTAGCGGGAGAGGCGAGCAGTTCTTC
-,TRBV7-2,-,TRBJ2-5,CASSLGTGSRAKETQYF,TGTGCCAGCAGCTTAGGGACGGGCAGCCGGGCCAAAGAGACCCAGTACTTC
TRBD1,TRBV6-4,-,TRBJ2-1,CASRMDRGLYNEQFF,TGTGCCAGCAGGATGGACAGGGGCCTCTACAATGAGCAGTTCTTC
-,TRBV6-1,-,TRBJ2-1,CASSQGPLGGSYNEQFF,TGTGCCAGCAGTCAAGGACCCCTCGGGGGCTCCTACAATGAGCAGTTCTTC